This is a list of T cell receptor beta chains from one sample in a study of blood T cell repertoires in COVID-19. Sequencing was performed with immunoSEQ multiplex PCR; in TCRdb, only in-frame clones are kept and a portion is missing. The sample shows 70,000 to 90,000 clones, 65% to 80% of them seen only once. The sequencing input was peripheral blood. The receptor set was obtained from a man in his sixties or seventies with acute or convalescent COVID-19. CDR3s include the opening cysteine and the closing phenylalanine or tryptophan. D genes are given only for firm matches. Rows may omit the clone size; those that give it use once, few, many or a size class.

CASSHRTGGTGELFF,TGCGCCAGCAGCCACAGGACAGGGGGCACCGGGGAGCTGTTTTTT,TRBV4-1,NA,TRBJ2-2,TRBD1
CASSLTLAGSYTGELFF,TGTGCCAGCAGCTTGACCTTAGCGGGGTCATACACCGGGGAGCTGTTTTTT,TRBV11-3,once,TRBJ2-2,TRBD2
CATSSGGLPPGYTF,TGTGCCACCAGCAGTGGCGGCCTCCCGCCTGGCTACACCTTC,TRBV15,NA,TRBJ1-2,NA
CASRRQGGGEQYF,TGTGCCAGCAGACGACAGGGAGGAGGCGAGCAGTACTTC,TRBV28,once,TRBJ2-7,NA
CASRWGGQGSTGELFF,TGTGCCAGCAGGTGGGGGGGACAGGGGAGCACCGGGGAGCTGTTTTTT,TRBV3-1/TRBV3-2,NA,TRBJ2-2,TRBD1
CASSQDLNQPQHF,TGTGCCAGCAGCCAAGATTTAAATCAGCCCCAGCATTTT,TRBV3-1/TRBV3-2,NA,TRBJ1-5,NA
CASSTLPGGQNTGELFF,TGTGCCAGCTCAACCCTCCCAGGGGGCCAAAACACCGGGGAGCTGTTTTTT,TRBV18,once,TRBJ2-2,TRBD1
CASTAGGQDQYF,TGTGCCAGCACTGCAGGAGGACAGGACCAGTACTTC,TRBV12-3/TRBV12-4,NA,TRBJ2-5,TRBD1
CASSRDINTEAFF,TGTGCCAGCAGTCGCGACATTAACACTGAAGCTTTCTTT,TRBV12-3/TRBV12-4,NA,TRBJ1-1,NA
CASSPYPKGAHGYTF,TGTGCCAGTAGTCCCTACCCGAAGGGGGCACATGGCTACACCTTC,TRBV19,once,TRBJ1-2,TRBD1
CASSSPRTGRYGYTF,TGTGCCAGCAGTTCTCCGAGGACAGGGAGATATGGCTACACCTTC,TRBV27,NA,TRBJ1-2,TRBD1
CASSQGSAGGGETQYF,TGCGCCAGCAGCCAAGGCTCAGCGGGGGGCGGAGAGACCCAGTACTTC,TRBV4-1,NA,TRBJ2-5,TRBD2
CASPMGDRGYQPQHF,TGTGCCAGCCCTATGGGGGACAGGGGTTATCAGCCCCAGCATTTT,TRBV2,NA,TRBJ1-5,TRBD1
CASSLDAGFNQPQHF,TGCGCCAGCAGCTTGGATGCAGGTTTCAATCAGCCCCAGCATTTT,TRBV5-1,NA,TRBJ1-5,NA
CSASAGTGGINEQFF,TGCAGTGCTAGTGCCGGGACAGGGGGGATCAATGAGCAGTTCTTC,TRBV20-1,NA,TRBJ2-1,TRBD1
CASSLGQLYEQYF,TGTGCCAGTAGTTTGGGACAGCTCTACGAGCAGTACTTC,TRBV19,NA,TRBJ2-7,TRBD1
CASSQDWGQATGELFF,TGTGCCAGCAGCCAAGATTGGGGACAGGCGACCGGGGAGCTGTTTTTT,TRBV4-2,NA,TRBJ2-2,TRBD1
CASSTTLAGRGDTQYF,TGCGCCAGCAGCACCACACTAGCGGGGAGGGGAGATACGCAGTATTTT,TRBV5-1,NA,TRBJ2-3,TRBD2
CASSQPGRNTEAFF,TGTGCCAGCAGCCAACCGGGGAGGAACACTGAAGCTTTCTTT,TRBV4-2,NA,TRBJ1-1,NA
CASSIAEGHTEAFF,TGTGCCAGTAGTATAGCGGAGGGGCACACTGAAGCTTTCTTT,TRBV19,NA,TRBJ1-1,NA
CASSPFGGDQPQHF,TGTGCCAGCTCACCGTTTGGCGGGGATCAGCCCCAGCATTTT,TRBV18,NA,TRBJ1-5,NA
CAWSPGVADQPQHF,TGTGCCTGGAGTCCAGGGGTGGCCGATCAGCCCCAGCATTTT,TRBV30,NA,TRBJ1-5,NA
CASSSQTYEQYF,TGTGCCAGCAGTTCCCAGACCTACGAGCAGTACTTC,TRBV28,NA,TRBJ2-7,NA
CAISDVGDYQPQHF,TGTGCCATCAGTGATGTAGGGGACTATCAGCCCCAGCATTTT,TRBV10-3,NA,TRBJ1-5,NA
CASSLDHVGGRTQYF,TGTGCCAGCAGCTTAGATCACGTGGGGGGGCGGACCCAGTACTTC,TRBV11-2,NA,TRBJ2-5,NA
CASSPGQGGEQFF,TGTGCCAGCAGCCCGGGACAGGGTGGTGAGCAGTTCTTC,TRBV7-7,NA,TRBJ2-1,TRBD1
CASSPGRGRNGELFF,TGTGCCAGCTCTCCGGGGCGGGGGCGCAACGGGGAGCTGTTTTTT,TRBV18,NA,TRBJ2-2,NA
CASSLEGGSAFF,TGTGCCAGCAGTTTGGAAGGGGGCTCTGCTTTCTTT,TRBV12-3/TRBV12-4,NA,TRBJ1-1,TRBD1
CASSLPSGGNEQFF,TGCGCCAGCAGCTTGCCTAGCGGGGGGAATGAGCAGTTCTTC,TRBV5-1,few,TRBJ2-1,TRBD2
CASSLEGQGVNEQFF,TGTGCCAGCAGCTTAGAGGGACAGGGGGTCAATGAGCAGTTCTTC,TRBV11-3,NA,TRBJ2-1,TRBD1
CASSQVPGFEAFF,TGTGCCAGCAGTCAGGTTCCGGGATTTGAAGCTTTCTTT,TRBV28,NA,TRBJ1-1,NA
CASSPPSLGANVLTF,TGTGCCAGCTCACCACCGTCTCTTGGGGCCAACGTCCTGACTTTC,TRBV18,NA,TRBJ2-6,NA
CASSLDGGNYGYTF,TGTGCCAGCAGCTTAGATGGCGGAAACTATGGCTACACCTTC,TRBV7-2,NA,TRBJ1-2,NA
CAISEAKAGTAYQETQYF,TGTGCCATCAGTGAGGCGAAGGCGGGGACAGCCTACCAAGAGACCCAGTACTTC,TRBV10-3,NA,TRBJ2-5,NA
CASSNRGTYNSPLHF,TGTGCCAGCAGTAACAGGGGTACCTATAATTCACCCCTCCACTTT,TRBV28,NA,TRBJ1-6,TRBD1
CASSEAWRTPGQGGTNEKLFF,TGTGCCAGCAGTGAAGCGTGGCGTACACCGGGACAGGGTGGGACTAATGAAAAACTGTTTTTT,TRBV6-1,NA,TRBJ1-4,TRBD1
CASSPQEGQPQHF,TGTGCCAGCAGTCCCCAGGAGGGACAGCCCCAGCATTTT,TRBV12-3/TRBV12-4,NA,TRBJ1-5,NA
CASSLSENTGELFF,TGTGCCAGCAGCTTATCAGAGAACACCGGGGAGCTGTTTTTT,TRBV7-8,NA,TRBJ2-2,NA
CASSLAGIGYGYTF,TGCGCCAGCAGCTTGGCAGGAATTGGCTATGGCTACACCTTC,TRBV5-1,NA,TRBJ1-2,NA
CASSLGTGGAGDTQYF,TGCGCCAGCAGCCTCGGGACAGGGGGCGCGGGAGATACGCAGTATTTT,TRBV5-1,once,TRBJ2-3,TRBD1
CASSLPAGGQNYGYTF,TGTGCCAGCAGCTTACCAGCAGGGGGGCAAAACTATGGCTACACCTTC,TRBV7-9,NA,TRBJ1-2,TRBD1
CASSLGGGAYNEQFF,TGTGCCAGCAGCTTAGGTGGGGGGGCCTACAATGAGCAGTTCTTC,TRBV5-6,NA,TRBJ2-1,TRBD2
CASSRWGTGGTDTQYF,TGTGCCAGCAGCCGCTGGGGGACAGGGGGCACAGATACGCAGTATTTT,TRBV25-1,few,TRBJ2-3,TRBD1
CAFRAGSSYNSPLHF,TGTGCCTTCCGCGCGGGGAGCTCCTATAATTCACCCCTCCACTTT,TRBV30,NA,TRBJ1-6,NA
CASSRLTGFEKLFF,TGTGCCAGCAGCCGCCTTACAGGGTTCGAAAAACTGTTTTTT,TRBV28,NA,TRBJ1-4,NA
CSVEPRLGYGYTF,TGCAGCGTTGAACCCAGGCTCGGCTATGGCTACACCTTC,TRBV29-1,NA,TRBJ1-2,NA
CASNIGGNTEAFF,TGTGCCAGCAACATAGGGGGGAACACTGAAGCTTTCTTT,TRBV28,NA,TRBJ1-1,NA
CASSSKTGMDEQFF,TGTGCCAGCAGTTCCAAGACAGGTATGGATGAGCAGTTCTTC,TRBV6-5,NA,TRBJ2-1,NA
CASSLGQQETQYF,TGTGCCAGCAGCTTAGGACAGCAAGAGACCCAGTACTTC,TRBV11-2,NA,TRBJ2-5,NA
CASSRQGNTGELFF,TGTGCCAGCAGCCGACAGGGGAACACCGGGGAGCTGTTTTTT,TRBV6-5,NA,TRBJ2-2,TRBD1
CASSSTGNEQFF,TGCGCCAGCAGCTCGACAGGAAATGAGCAGTTCTTC,TRBV5-1,NA,TRBJ2-1,NA
CASSLPGQRYGYTF,TGCGCCAGCAGCCTCCCCGGACAGCGCTATGGCTACACCTTC,TRBV4-1,NA,TRBJ1-2,NA